The 18 T cell receptor beta chains below come from one sample, sequenced in a study of PD-1 blockade in classical Hodgkin lymphoma. This sample's time point: cycle 4 day 1 (C4D1), after around six weeks of nivolumab. Relapse after autologous stem cell transplantation occurred in every patient, and brentuximab vedotin exposure varied. TCRdb keeps only in-frame clones here, not all; method: immunoSEQ multiplex PCR. Of over 75,000 clones in the sample, 90% were seen once. The sequenced sample was peripheral blood mononuclear cells (PBMCs), obtained before the fourth cycle of nivolumab. The receptor set was obtained from a human donor with classical Hodgkin lymphoma.

This clone was observed a single time. The chain has TRBV9 and TRBJ2-1; D gene ambiguous. This CDR3 has 11 residues. The germline CDR1 and CDR2 sequences are SGDLS and YYNGEE. V gave up 3 bases and J gave up 8 bases, with 6 bases separating them. The CDR3 loop reads CASSETYEQFF. As DNA, the CDR3 is TGTGCCAGCAGCGAAACATATGAGCAGTTCTTC. The entire variable domain, with the rest obtained from reference TRBV9 and TRBJ2-1, is as follows: DSGVTQTPKHLITATGQRVTLRCSPRSGDLSVYWYQQSLDQGLQFLIQYYNGEERAKGNILERFSAQQFPDLHSELNLSSLELGDSALYFCASSETYEQFFGPGTRLTVL.

This clone has a count of ten or more. The CDR3 bases are TGTGCCAGCAGCTTGGGACAGGGGTATGGCTACACCTTC. Protein sequence: CASSLGQGYGYTF. The chain links TRBV7-3 to TRBJ1-2, with 10 bases matching TRBD1. V was pared by 3 bases and J by 5 bases, with 0 bases of the junction left unmatched. Per germline, CDR1 SGHTA and CDR2 FQGTGA. CDR3 length: 13 residues.

This clone appeared a few times. The rearrangement joins TRBV19 to TRBJ1-2, with 9 bases aligning to TRBD1. Germline CDR1 and CDR2: LNHDA and SQIVND (reference sequence). V trimming: 8 bases; J trimming: 5 bases; junction bases outside the gene matches: 6. The CDR3 is 13 amino acids. Here the CDR3 reads CASWDRDEYGYTF. For the CDR3, the DNA is TGTGCCAGTTGGGACAGGGATGAATATGGCTACACCTTC.

The chain links TRBV7-9 to TRBJ2-1; no clear D. CDR3 length equals 11 residues. Trimming shortened V by 6 bases and J by 8 bases, and 8 bases separated the two germline ends. Germline V gene data show CDR1 as SEHNR and CDR2 as FQNEAQ (reference sequence). In DNA, the CDR3 is TGTGCCAGCAGGCCAGCCCATGAGCAGTTCTTC. This encodes CASRPAHEQFF.

The CDR3, as DNA: TGCAGCGTTGCAGACAGGGGGCGAACCTACGAGCAGTACTTC. Amino acids: CSVADRGRTYEQYF. This chain links TRBV29-1 with TRBJ2-7; TRBD1 agrees at 10 bases. This CDR3 spans 14 amino acids. Unmatched junction bases numbered 5, after V lost 4 bases and J lost 2 bases. Germline lookup yields CDR1 SQVTM and CDR2 ANQGSEA.

This clone was counted between two and nine times. The chain couples TRBV19 to TRBJ1-1; D ambiguous. V lost 7 bases, J lost 6 bases, and 18 bases lay in between. CDR1 is LNHDA, CDR2 SQIVND, per germline (reference sequence). The CDR3 has 14 amino acids. The CDR3 sequence: CASNDRARTAEAFF. CDR3 coding DNA: TGTGCCAGTAACGATCGAGCGAGAACGGCTGAAGCTTTCTTT. The complete variable domain, with remaining parts taken from reference TRBV19 and TRBJ1-1, reads DGGITQSPKYLFRKEGQNVTLSCEQNLNHDAMYWYRQDPGQGLRLIYYSQIVNDFQKGDIAEGYSVSREKKESFPLTVTSAQKNPTAFYLCASNDRARTAEAFFGQGTRLTVV.

The rearrangement uses TRBV25-1 and TRBJ2-3; 7 bases match TRBD1. Germline CDR1 MGHDK, CDR2 SYGVNS. The CDR3 length is 14 residues. Losses at the gene ends were 4 bases for V and 1 base for J; bases not matched to a gene: 2. The CDR3 loop is CASSATGGTDTQYF. CDR3 sequence (DNA): TGTGCCAGCAGTGCTACAGGGGGCACAGATACGCAGTATTTT.

This sequence joins TRBV27 and TRBJ1-6; tentatively, D is TRBD1 (5 bases). Germline loops: CDR1 MNHEY, CDR2 SMNVEV (reference sequence). The CDR3 length is 19 residues. Trimming removed 10 bases from V and 0 bases from J, with 25 bases in between. The DNA of the CDR3 is TGTGCCATCCCCGACACAGGCCCACCCCTTAGCTCCTATAATTCACCCCTCCACTTT. This sequence encodes CAIPDTGPPLSSYNSPLHF.

J is TRBJ2-1 and V is TRBV21-1; the D call of TRBD1 is as the table states it, not checked on the DNA. TRBV21-1 is listed as a pseudogene. The CDR3 consists of 12 residues. The CDR3 protein is CASRRTGVEQFF. CDR3 bases: TGTGCCAGCAGAAGGACAGGGGTTGAGCAGTTCTTC.

CDR3 nucleotides: TGTGCCAGCAGCGTAGTAGGAGACTACTCCTACGAGCAGTACTTC. Translation: CASSVVGDYSYEQYF. The V and J genes are TRBV9 and TRBJ2-7; the D gene is possibly TRBD2 (5 bases). CDR1 and CDR2 (germline): SGDLS, YYNGEE. Trimming shortened V by 0 bases and J by 0 bases, and 10 bases separated the two germline ends. CDR3 length: 15 amino acids. The whole variable domain, filled in from reference TRBV9 and TRBJ2-7, reads DSGVTQTPKHLITATGQRVTLRCSPRSGDLSVYWYQQSLDQGLQFLIQYYNGEERAKGNILERFSAQQFPDLHSELNLSSLELGDSALYFCASSVVGDYSYEQYFGPGTRLTVT.

The chain employs TRBV11-3 and TRBJ2-4; 11 bases line up with TRBD1. Germline-derived CDR1 and CDR2 are SGHNT and YENEEA. The CDR3 sequence is 16 residues long. Trimming at V came to 5 bases and at J to 2 bases, leaving 5 bases not matched to a gene. The CDR3 region is CASSLGTGGSKNIQYF. CDR3 DNA sequence: TGTGCCAGCAGCCTGGGGACAGGGGGATCCAAAAACATTCAGTACTTC. Variable domain in full (rest from reference TRBV11-3 and TRBJ2-4): EAGVVQSPRYKIIEKKQPVAFWCNPISGHNTLYWYLQNLGQGPELLIRYENEEAVDDSQLPKDRFSAERLKGVDSTLKIQPAELGDSAVYLCASSLGTGGSKNIQYFGAGTRLSVL.

The chain couples TRBV10-3 to TRBJ2-2; D gene unclear. Trimming left V 4 bases short and J 1 base short, with 7 bases between. Looked up from germline, CDR1 is ENHRY and CDR2 is SYGVKD. The CDR3 has 14 residues. This CDR3 is CAISGAVNTGELFF. DNA of the CDR3: TGTGCCATCAGTGGGGCGGTGAACACCGGGGAGCTGTTTTTT.

V and J are TRBV7-3 and TRBJ2-5; weak D call: TRBD2 (6 bases). The V end lost 2 bases, the J end lost 1 base, and 8 bases lay between the germline ends. The CDR3 contains 14 residues. Germline V CDR1 and CDR2: SGHTA, FQGTGA. CDR3 sequence (DNA): TGTGCCAGCAGCTTATTCGGGGGCCAAGAGACCCAGTACTTC. Its translation is CASSLFGGQETQYF. Full variable domain (missing parts from reference TRBV7-3 and TRBJ2-5): GAGVSQTPSNKVTEKGKYVELRCDPISGHTALYWYRQSLGQGPEFLIYFQGTGAADDSGLPNDRFFAVRPEGSVSTLKIQRTERGDSAVYLCASSLFGGQETQYFGPGTRLLVL.

This rearrangement joins TRBV28 to TRBJ1-2; TRBD1 agrees at 7 bases. CDR3 length equals 12 residues. V dropped 7 bases and J dropped 6; count of bases not matched to a gene: 5. Germline CDR1 is MDHEN and CDR2 is SYDVKM. In nucleotides, the CDR3 is TGTGCCAGCAATTTTGGGACAGATGGCTACACCTTC. Translated, it gives CASNFGTDGYTF.

The chain employs TRBV7-9 and TRBJ1-4; D remains ambiguous. The V and J ends lost 4 bases and 0 bases respectively, with 9 bases between them. Germline lookup yields CDR1 SEHNR and CDR2 FQNEAQ (reference sequence). CDR3 length equals 15 residues. For the CDR3, the DNA is TGTGCCAGCAGCTCCTCAAGTGCAACTAATGAAAAACTGTTTTTT. Amino acid sequence: CASSSSSATNEKLFF.

The CDR3 here is CASSSGQGAANEKLFF. The CDR3 coding sequence is TGTGCCAGCAGTTCCGGGCAGGGGGCAGCTAATGAAAAACTGTTTTTT. The chain has TRBV6-5 and TRBJ1-4; 8 nucleotides match TRBD1. CDR3 length: 16 residues. From germline, CDR1 is MNHEY and CDR2 SVGAGI. Trimming removed 4 bases from V and 3 bases from J; junction bases left unmatched: 7.

This chain joins TRBV11-3 and TRBJ2-7, with D possibly being TRBD1 or TRBD2 (6 bases each). CDR3 length: 15 amino acids. Trimming took off 5 bases at V and 7 bases at J, with 21 bases between the two ends. Looked up from germline, CDR1 is SGHNT and CDR2 is YENEEA. CDR3 sequence: CASSLGGPGAVEQYF. The CDR3, as DNA: TGTGCCAGCAGCCTCGGGGGCCCGGGGGCGGTTGAGCAGTACTTC.

V is TRBV5-6 and J is TRBJ2-5; D unresolved. Deletions cut 4 bases from V and 1 base from J, with 14 bases between. The CDR3 is 15 amino acids. In germline, CDR1 is SGHDT, CDR2 YYEEEE. CDR3 amino acids: CASSPAGVSQETQYF. DNA for the CDR3: TGTGCCAGCAGCCCAGCAGGAGTTTCCCAAGAGACCCAGTACTTC.